Listed below are T cell receptor beta chains from one sample, sequenced in a study of T-cell reconstitution after alpha-beta-depleted transplantation in children. TCRdb passed the PCR reads through MiXCR, listing each CDR3 protein once. The sample carries hundreds of thousands of distinct CDR3 sequences, 20% to 30% recorded once. The sample here was PBMCs, mostly from graft donor cells, taken 360 days after TCRalphabeta/CD19-depleted stem cell transplant. These receptors originate from a female patient aged 2 to 10 who had a stem cell transplant for congenital amegakaryocytic thrombocytopenia, so the T cells may come from the graft donor. Both conserved end residues are part of each CDR3. The D gene is left open where the match is weak. Clone size is stated in some rows and not others, as once, few, many or a class when expanded.

v_gene: TRBV4-2
d_gene: -
j_gene: TRBJ2-7
abundance: few
CDR3nt: TGTGCCAGCAGCCGGGACTTGTACTACGAGCAGTACTTC
CDR3aa: CASSRDLYYEQYF

v_gene: TRBV7-8
d_gene: -
j_gene: TRBJ1-1
abundance: few
CDR3nt: TGTGCCAGCCTACCCCGGGCCTACAGCTCACGAAACACTGAAGCTTTCTTT
CDR3aa: CASLPRAYSSRNTEAFF

v_gene: TRBV12-3/TRBV12-4
d_gene: -
j_gene: TRBJ2-1
abundance: -
CDR3nt: TGTGCCAGCAGTTTAAGCAGGGGCTATAACAATGAGCAGTTCTTC
CDR3aa: CASSLSRGYNNEQFF

v_gene: TRBV5-1
d_gene: -
j_gene: TRBJ2-1
abundance: -
CDR3nt: TGCGCCAGCAGCTTGCTCCGGTCCGGCGGGGCCAGAACGAATGAGCAGTTCTTC
CDR3aa: CASSLLRSGGARTNEQFF

v_gene: TRBV20-1
d_gene: -
j_gene: TRBJ1-3
abundance: -
CDR3nt: TGCAGTGCTAGATCGAGGGTGGTAGGAAACACCATATATTTT
CDR3aa: CSARSRVVGNTIYF

v_gene: TRBV2
d_gene: TRBD2
j_gene: TRBJ2-2
abundance: once
CDR3nt: TGTGCCAGCAGTGAATTTAGCGGGACAAACACCGGGGAGCTGTTTTTT
CDR3aa: CASSEFSGTNTGELFF

v_gene: TRBV20-1
d_gene: TRBD2
j_gene: TRBJ2-2
abundance: few
CDR3nt: TGCAGTGCTAGAGCCGGGACTAGTATGGTCAACACCGGGGAGCTGTTTTTT
CDR3aa: CSARAGTSMVNTGELFF

v_gene: TRBV12-3/TRBV12-4
d_gene: -
j_gene: TRBJ2-5
abundance: -
CDR3nt: TGTGCCAGCAGTTTGGGGCTCGACTACCAAGAGACCCAGTACTTC
CDR3aa: CASSLGLDYQETQYF

v_gene: TRBV3-1
d_gene: -
j_gene: TRBJ2-2
abundance: few
CDR3nt: TGTGCCAGCAGCCAGCGGCTAAACACCGGGGAGCTGTTTTTT
CDR3aa: CASSQRLNTGELFF

v_gene: TRBV20-1
d_gene: -
j_gene: TRBJ1-4
abundance: few
CDR3nt: TGCAGTGCTAGGGTCGAAACTAATGAAAAACTGTTTTTT
CDR3aa: CSARVETNEKLFF

v_gene: TRBV12-3/TRBV12-4
d_gene: -
j_gene: TRBJ1-5
abundance: many
CDR3nt: TGTGCCAGCAGCACCTCTCAGGGTCAGCCCCAGCATTTT
CDR3aa: CASSTSQGQPQHF

v_gene: TRBV5-4
d_gene: -
j_gene: TRBJ2-3
abundance: -
CDR3nt: TGTGCCAGCAAATCCGGGAAGAGGGATACGCAGTATTTT
CDR3aa: CASKSGKRDTQYF

v_gene: TRBV6-5
d_gene: -
j_gene: TRBJ2-5
abundance: -
CDR3nt: TGTGCCAGCAGTTACTCAGCGTACCAAGAGACCCAGTACTTC
CDR3aa: CASSYSAYQETQYF

v_gene: TRBV3-1
d_gene: -
j_gene: TRBJ1-1
abundance: many
CDR3nt: TGTGCCAGCAGCAGACGGGCTGGCAGCGAAGCTTTCTTT
CDR3aa: CASSRRAGSEAFF

v_gene: TRBV4-1
d_gene: -
j_gene: TRBJ2-7
abundance: few
CDR3nt: TGCGCCAGCAGCCAAAGTAGAGACAGCTCCTACGAGCAGTACTTC
CDR3aa: CASSQSRDSSYEQYF

v_gene: TRBV29-1
d_gene: TRBD2
j_gene: TRBJ2-7
abundance: -
CDR3nt: TGCAGCGTCCATCTAGCGGGAGGTCCCTCCTACGAGCAGTACTTC
CDR3aa: CSVHLAGGPSYEQYF

v_gene: TRBV27
d_gene: -
j_gene: TRBJ2-1
abundance: many
CDR3nt: TGTGCCAGCAGTTTACAGAGGGGGGATGAGCAGTTCTTC
CDR3aa: CASSLQRGDEQFF

v_gene: TRBV15
d_gene: -
j_gene: TRBJ2-7
abundance: -
CDR3nt: TGTGCCACCAGCAGGGACAGGAGGGGGTACGAGCAGTACTTC
CDR3aa: CATSRDRRGYEQYF

v_gene: TRBV29-1
d_gene: -
j_gene: TRBJ2-5
abundance: -
CDR3nt: TGCAGCGTTGGGGGACACCACCGAGAGACCCAGTACTTC
CDR3aa: CSVGGHHRETQYF

v_gene: TRBV4-1
d_gene: -
j_gene: TRBJ2-3
abundance: -
CDR3nt: TGCGCCAGCAGCCGAGTACTAGAAGCAGATACGCAGTATTTT
CDR3aa: CASSRVLEADTQYF

v_gene: TRBV5-1
d_gene: -
j_gene: TRBJ2-7
abundance: many
CDR3nt: TGCGCCAGCAGCTTGGTCGTCAGATCCTACGAGCAGTACTTC
CDR3aa: CASSLVVRSYEQYF

v_gene: TRBV6-2/TRBV6-3
d_gene: TRBD2
j_gene: TRBJ2-1
abundance: once
CDR3nt: TGTGCCGGCTCTCCCGCGGGAGTGGGAGATGAGCAGTTCTTC
CDR3aa: CAGSPAGVGDEQFF

v_gene: TRBV30
d_gene: -
j_gene: TRBJ2-7
abundance: few
CDR3nt: TGTGCCTGGAGTGGGGCCGGAAGCTCCTACGAGCAGTACTTC
CDR3aa: CAWSGAGSSYEQYF

v_gene: TRBV12-3/TRBV12-4
d_gene: -
j_gene: TRBJ1-1
abundance: many
CDR3nt: TGTGCCAGCAGAGTCGGAGGACGCACTGAAGCTTTCTTT
CDR3aa: CASRVGGRTEAFF

v_gene: TRBV29-1
d_gene: -
j_gene: TRBJ2-3
abundance: many
CDR3nt: TGCAGCGTTGTTCGGGGGCAGACTCCCACAGATACGCAGTATTTT
CDR3aa: CSVVRGQTPTDTQYF

v_gene: TRBV5-1
d_gene: TRBD1
j_gene: TRBJ2-5
abundance: few
CDR3nt: TGCGCCAGCAGCCCATCCCGGGACAGTTACGAGGAGACCCAGTACTTC
CDR3aa: CASSPSRDSYEETQYF

v_gene: TRBV18
d_gene: -
j_gene: TRBJ1-1
abundance: -
CDR3nt: TGTGCCAGCTCACCACCGGGGGGGGTAGCTTTCTTT
CDR3aa: CASSPPGGVAFF

v_gene: TRBV28
d_gene: -
j_gene: TRBJ2-1
abundance: -
CDR3nt: TGTGCCATCGGCCCCGGGAGCCTCTGGGCCAACAATGAGCAGTTCTTC
CDR3aa: CAIGPGSLWANNEQFF

v_gene: TRBV20-1
d_gene: -
j_gene: TRBJ2-1
abundance: few
CDR3nt: TGCAGCCCGGGGGCACCCTACAATGAGCAGTTCTTC
CDR3aa: CSPGAPYNEQFF

v_gene: TRBV28
d_gene: -
j_gene: TRBJ2-1
abundance: few
CDR3nt: TGTGCCAGCAGTAAGCCCGGACTAAGCCGGGGAGAGTTCTTC
CDR3aa: CASSKPGLSRGEFF

v_gene: TRBV24-1
d_gene: -
j_gene: TRBJ2-3
abundance: -
CDR3nt: TGTGCCACCAGTAACACCTGGACAAGTAGCACAGATACGCAGTATTTT
CDR3aa: CATSNTWTSSTDTQYF

v_gene: TRBV12-3/TRBV12-4
d_gene: TRBD2
j_gene: TRBJ2-1
abundance: -
CDR3nt: TGTGCCAGCAGTGCTCAGACTAGCGGTTGGAGCTCCTACAATGAGCAGTTCTTC
CDR3aa: CASSAQTSGWSSYNEQFF

v_gene: TRBV13
d_gene: -
j_gene: TRBJ2-5
abundance: few
CDR3nt: TGTGCCAGCAGCTTAAGACAGACGTACCAAGAGACCCAGTACTTC
CDR3aa: CASSLRQTYQETQYF

v_gene: TRBV5-1
d_gene: -
j_gene: TRBJ2-1
abundance: few
CDR3nt: TGCGCCAGCAGCTTGTTAGACCCCTACAATGAGCAGTTCTTC
CDR3aa: CASSLLDPYNEQFF

v_gene: TRBV12-3/TRBV12-4
d_gene: -
j_gene: TRBJ2-6
abundance: many
CDR3nt: TGTGCCAGTTCCGGGGCCAACGTCCTGACTTTC
CDR3aa: CASSGANVLTF

v_gene: TRBV6-1
d_gene: TRBD2
j_gene: TRBJ2-5
abundance: few
CDR3nt: TGTGCCAGCAGTAAACCCCTCGGGGTAGCGGGAGAATCGGAGACCCAGTACTTC
CDR3aa: CASSKPLGVAGESETQYF

v_gene: TRBV6-5
d_gene: TRBD2
j_gene: TRBJ2-7
abundance: -
CDR3nt: TGTGCCAGCAGTTACCGGGGGGATGGCTACGAGCAGTACTTC
CDR3aa: CASSYRGDGYEQYF

v_gene: TRBV15
d_gene: TRBD2
j_gene: TRBJ2-1
abundance: many
CDR3nt: TGTGCCACCAGCAGAGATTGGAGGACTAGCGGGAAGACACGGATGAATGAGCAGTTCTTC
CDR3aa: CATSRDWRTSGKTRMNEQFF

v_gene: TRBV7-9
d_gene: -
j_gene: TRBJ1-2
abundance: -
CDR3nt: TGTGCCAGCAGCTTACGGGGAGACAGCTATGGCTACACCTTC
CDR3aa: CASSLRGDSYGYTF

v_gene: TRBV7-2
d_gene: -
j_gene: TRBJ2-3
abundance: few
CDR3nt: TGTGCCAGCAGCCCAAGCGGGGCACAGGGTACGCAGTATTTT
CDR3aa: CASSPSGAQGTQYF